Below, one T cell receptor beta chain is given with its context. It lacks a known antigen. Within one base of it there is no much larger clone, and no base qualities were kept. The data stem from a study of response to subunit inactivated influenza vaccine (dated by TCRdb to the late 2010s). Regarding the complete study: Deep quantitative profiling of the T cell receptor repertoire was used in the study to follow responses to a trivalent subunit inactivated influenza vaccine. Overall results and qualifications from the work: According to the authors, only a limited number of new T cells may be recruited by each seasonal influenza vaccination.

The method was RT-PCR. Sequencing used an Illumina HiSeq 2500. TCRdb's own reprocessing of the public reads used fastp at Q25 and MiXCR and kept productive beta chains. Here each entry gathers all rows of one CDR3 protein and keeps the most common genes and DNA. Recorded for this sample are hundreds of thousands of distinct CDR3 sequences; under 20% of them occurred a single time. 9.5% to 13% of the sample belongs to the ten largest clones. There are 16 amino acids in the CDR3, from cysteine to phenylalanine inclusive. Only the CDR3 portion is preserved as DNA: 48 bases, with reading frame beginning at the first base.

The starting material was PBMCs from blood, obtained more than 4 days after vaccination. The chain uses TRBV21-1 and TRBJ1-2. TRBV21-1 is classified as a pseudogene. The source is a man aged 50-59 years who received an inactivated influenza vaccine. Donor details come from another sample of the same person, matched by shared clones. CDR3 region: CAIYPRVAQRHYGYTF. The DNA is TGTGCCATCTATCCGAGGGTGGCCCAACGCCACTATGGCTACACCTTC.